These 21 T cell receptor beta chains were all obtained from the same sample, sequenced in a study of T cells in Graves' hyperthyroidism and ophthalmopathy (dated by TCRdb to the late 2010s). Libraries were prepared through multiplex PCR. This sample was sequenced with an Illumina HiSeq 2000. Amplification of TCR beta CDR3 regions was carried out from RNA transcripts. A first-round RT-PCR of the TCR CDR3 used the HTBI primer set with the Qiagen OneStep RT-PCR kit. The public reads were reanalyzed by TCRdb: fastp trimming at Q25, MiXCR alignment, in-frame beta chains only. Merged by CDR3 protein, the rows form single entries marked with the most common genes and DNA. The table for this sample lists around 500,000 distinct CDR3 sequences; around a fifth of them were counted only once. The ten largest clonotypes hold around 47% of the sample. The sequencing input was blood. The receptors were gathered from a woman between 70 and 85 years old with Graves' ophthalmopathy.

This clonotype appeared a few times. The V and J genes are TRBV20-1 and TRBJ2-5; TRBD1 matches at 8 bases. The CDR3 is 14 amino acids. Germline assignment: CDR1 DFQATT and CDR2 SNEGSKA (reference sequence). The junction had 5 bases not matched to a gene; V was cut back by 3 bases and J by 2 bases. The CDR3 DNA is TGCAGTGCTAGTGGGACAGGCGAACAAGAGACCCAGTACTTC. Protein product: CSASGTGEQETQYF.

The rearrangement links TRBV4-1 to TRBJ2-7; possible D gene TRBD2, 6 bases. The ends were cut back, 4 bases at V and 0 bases at J, with 10 bases in the middle. The CDR3 contains 14 residues. Germline V gives CDR1 MGHRA, CDR2 YSYEKL. The CDR3: CASSRAGRSYEQYF. Here the CDR3 DNA reads TGCGCCAGCAGCCGAGCGGGCCGCTCCTACGAGCAGTACTTC.

This clonotype was recorded at least ten times. J is TRBJ2-4 and V is TRBV11-3; possible D gene TRBD1, 5 bases. Germline CDR1 SGHNT, CDR2 YENEEA. This CDR3 is 16 amino acids long. Between the trimmed V and J ends, which lost 5 bases and 5 bases, there was a span of 19 bases. This CDR3 reads CASSPRPSEGENIQYF. CDR3 nucleotides: TGTGCCAGCAGCCCTAGGCCCTCCGAAGGGGAAAACATTCAGTACTTC.

This clonotype was observed a handful of times. A read error may account for a junction end that differs from germline. This rearrangement joins TRBV29-1 to TRBJ2-5; D uncertain. The CDR3 is 11 residues long. CDR1 and CDR2 from the germline V gene are SQVTM and ANQGSEA. The CDR3 protein is CSVEDQETQYF. As DNA, the CDR3 is TGCAGCGTTGAGGACCAGGAGACCCAGTACTTC.

V and J are TRBV5-6 and TRBJ2-2, with D possibly being TRBD1 (6 bases). This CDR3 region has 16 residues. CDR1 is SGHDT and CDR2 is YYEEEE in the germline V gene. Trimming cost V 3 bases and J 3 bases, with 15 bases left between them. This chain's CDR3 is CASSSRDAGDTGELFF. The CDR3 DNA sequence: TGTGCCAGCAGCTCCCGGGACGCAGGGGACACCGGGGAGCTGTTTTTT.

This clonotype was found a few times. J is TRBJ1-5 and V is TRBV28; 8 bases align to TRBD1. The CDR3 contains 15 residues. The J segment lost 6 bases and the V segment lost 4 bases, leaving 8 bases of the junction unmatched. Germline CDR1 is MDHEN and CDR2 is SYDVKM. CDR3 DNA sequence: TGTGCCAGCAGTTCCACTCAGGGGGCCGGTCAGCCCCAGCATTTT. Translating gives CASSSTQGAGQPQHF.

The genes are TRBV6-1 and TRBJ2-7, with TRBD1 matching 9 bases. The CDR3 totals 14 residues. The germline gives CDR1 MNHNS, CDR2 SASEGT. The V and J ends lost 6 bases and 3 bases, in that order; junction bases with no gene match: 6. CDR3 bases: TGTGCCAGCAGCAAGACAGGGGGGAGCTACGAGCAGTACTTC. It is translated as CASSKTGGSYEQYF.

The CDR3 sequence is CASSFAVRAASTDTQYF. In nucleotides, the CDR3 is TGTGCCAGCAGCTTTGCGGTTCGAGCGGCTAGCACAGATACGCAGTATTTT. The V and J genes are TRBV5-5 and TRBJ2-3; tentative D call: TRBD2 (5 bases). Germline V gene data show CDR1 as SGHKS and CDR2 as YYEKEE (reference sequence). V lost 2 bases, J lost 0 bases, and 16 bases lay in between. This CDR3 spans 17 amino acids.

This clonotype has more than one count but fewer than ten. The chain combines TRBV27 with TRBJ1-2; the match to TRBD1 covers 8 bases. The V and J ends lost 7 bases and 6 bases, in that order; junction bases with no gene match: 10. The germline V gene has CDR1 MNHEY and CDR2 SMNVEV (reference sequence). The CDR3 consists of 14 residues. CDR3 amino acids: CASKDWQGANGYTF. The CDR3 DNA is TGTGCCAGCAAAGATTGGCAGGGGGCCAATGGCTACACCTTC.

This clonotype has ten or more counts. The V gene is TRBV29-1, the J gene TRBJ2-7, with 10 bases aligning to TRBD1. The CDR3 consists of 16 residues. Per germline, CDR1 SQVTM and CDR2 ANQGSEA. Unmatched junction bases numbered 15, after V lost 4 bases and J lost 6 bases. CDR3 nucleotides: TGCAGCGTTGTAGAAACGGGACAGGGGAAGTATGGCGAGCAGTACTTC. Its protein is CSVVETGQGKYGEQYF.

This clonotype was seen a few times. This rearrangement joins TRBV29-1 to TRBJ2-3; D is possibly TRBD1 (9 bases). V was shortened by 7 bases and J by 3 bases, with 23 bases between the two germline ends. Germline CDR1 SQVTM, CDR2 ANQGSEA. The CDR3 is made up of 16 amino acids. CDR3 bases: TGCAGCGCCTTACAGGGGGCCAGCGGGAGAACAGATACGCAGTATTTT. Translated, it gives CSALQGASGRTDTQYF.

The chain joins TRBV5-1 to TRBJ2-4; D ambiguous. In germline, CDR1 is SGHRS, CDR2 YFSETQ. V shed 0 bases and J shed 1 base, with 17 bases lying between them. There are 18 residues in the CDR3. The CDR3 spells CASSLGRTMRDAKNIQYF. The CDR3 nucleotides are TGCGCCAGCAGCTTGGGCCGGACCATGCGAGACGCCAAAAACATTCAGTACTTC. Supplemented by reference TRBV5-1 and TRBJ2-4, the full variable domain reads KAGVTQTPRYLIKTRGQQVTLSCSPISGHRSVSWYQQTPGQGLQFLFEYFSETQRNKGNFPGRFSGRQFSNSRSEMNVSTLELGDSALYLCASSLGRTMRDAKNIQYFGAGTRLSVL.

V usage is TRBV6-1 and J usage is TRBJ2-6; D possibly corresponds to TRBD1 (5 bases). V lost 3 bases to trimming and J lost 2 bases, with 5 bases between them. Germline assignment: CDR1 MNHNS and CDR2 SASEGT. The CDR3 sequence is 14 residues long. The CDR3 DNA reads as TGTGCCAGCAGTGACAGGGCTGGGGCCAACGTCCTGACTTTC. This translates into CASSDRAGANVLTF.

The chain has TRBV19 and TRBJ1-1; the D is unclear. Trimming stripped 3 bases from V and 4 bases from J, with 6 bases between. This CDR3 has 12 amino acids. Germline CDR1 reads LNHDA; CDR2 reads SQIVND (reference sequence). In DNA form, the CDR3 reads TGTGCCAGTAGTATTATGGGCACTGAAGCTTTCTTT. This codes for CASSIMGTEAFF.

The chain is built from TRBV5-1 and TRBJ2-1, with 13 nucleotides matching TRBD2. The CDR3 loop spans 15 amino acids. After removal of 4 bases from V and 6 bases from J, the junction contained 4 bases not matched to a gene. Looked up from germline, CDR1 is SGHRS and CDR2 is YFSETQ. In DNA, the CDR3 is TGCGCCAGCAGCGAACTAGCGGGAGGGCCCAATGAGCAGTTCTTC. This codes for CASSELAGGPNEQFF.

This clonotype appeared many times. The rearrangement joins TRBV6-1 to TRBJ1-1; possible D gene TRBD1, 6 bases. Germline V gives CDR1 MNHNS, CDR2 SASEGT. V dropped 10 bases and J dropped 5 bases, with 11 bases sitting between them. CDR3 length equals 11 residues. In nucleotides, the CDR3 is TGTGCCACTCTTAGGGGGACTGAAGCTTTCTTT. Its translation: CATLRGTEAFF.

The CDR3: CSARGGRGQRRETQYF. The CDR3 DNA reads TGCAGTGCTAGAGGTGGGCGGGGGCAGCGGCGGGAGACCCAGTACTTC. The genes are TRBV20-1 and TRBJ2-5; D possibly corresponds to TRBD2 (7 bases). Per germline, CDR1 DFQATT and CDR2 SNEGSKA (reference sequence). This CDR3 spans 16 amino acids. Deletions cut 1 base from V and 5 bases from J, with 20 bases between.

This clonotype appeared a single time. The chain links TRBV27 to TRBJ1-2, with TRBD1 identical over 10 bases. The ends lost 2 bases at V and 4 bases at J; junction bases unmatched: 7. This CDR3 is 16 amino acids long. The germline CDR1 and CDR2 sequences are MNHEY and SMNVEV (reference sequence). For the CDR3, the DNA is TGTGCCAGCAGTTTACTGGGGACAGGGGCCGGCTATGGCTACACCTTC. This gives the protein CASSLLGTGAGYGYTF.

The chain recombines TRBV24-1 with TRBJ1-5, with D maybe TRBD1 (5 bases). Germline V gene sequence: CDR1 KGHDR, CDR2 SFDVKD. The CDR3 extends over 11 amino acids. Deletions cut 11 bases from V and 5 bases from J, with 9 bases between. The CDR3 here is CANTGYQPQHF. The CDR3 DNA follows: TGTGCCAACACAGGTTATCAGCCCCAGCATTTT.

This clonotype was observed a few times. This chain joins TRBV30 and TRBJ1-4, with D perhaps matching TRBD1 (6 bases). Germline values: CDR1 GTSNPN, CDR2 SVGIG (reference sequence). The CDR3 loop spans 15 amino acids. Deletions cut 6 bases from V and 1 base from J, with 15 bases between. The CDR3 loop is CACVLGGRTNEKLFF. The DNA for the CDR3 is TGTGCCTGCGTTCTCGGGGGGCGAACTAATGAAAAACTGTTTTTT.

This chain uses TRBV5-1 with TRBJ2-7; 11 bases align to TRBD2. Per the germline V gene, CDR1 is SGHRS and CDR2 is YFSETQ. Trimming cost V 0 bases and J 4 bases; bases outside gene matches: 3. The CDR3 contains 15 residues. The CDR3 DNA follows: TGCGCCAGCAGCTTGGGGGGGACTAGCGGTTACGAGCAGTACTTC. Protein product: CASSLGGTSGYEQYF. The full variable domain, in which reference TRBV5-1 and TRBJ2-7 provide the parts outside the CDR3, is KAGVTQTPRYLIKTRGQQVTLSCSPISGHRSVSWYQQTPGQGLQFLFEYFSETQRNKGNFPGRFSGRQFSNSRSEMNVSTLELGDSALYLCASSLGGTSGYEQYFGPGTRLTVT.